Listed below are T cell receptor beta chains from one sample, sequenced in a study of beta chain features in type 1 diabetes. Repertoires were generated with immunoSEQ multiplex PCR, while TCRdb's copy carries only in-frame clones and drops some. The sample includes 600,000 or so clones, around 15% seen only once; the top ten take roughly 0.04%. Sequencing was performed on naive CD4+ T cells from blood. The receptor source for this set is a man aged 18 to 30 with type 1 diabetes. Both conserved end residues are part of each CDR3. The order of the fields is D gene, clone size, CDR3 length, V gene, J gene, CDR3 protein, CDR3 DNA. D genes are given only for firm matches. Only some rows state a clone size, as once, few, many or a class for expanded clones.

>NA|NA|15|TRBV30|TRBJ1-5
CAWSVRLTSNQPQHF
TGTGCCTGGAGTGTTCGACTCACTAGCAATCAGCCCCAGCATTTT
>NA|NA|18|TRBV4-1|TRBJ1-1
CASSQERLGRQLNTEAFF
TGCGCCAGCAGCCAAGAAAGATTAGGGCGCCAGCTGAACACTGAAGCTTTCTTT
>TRBD1|NA|14|TRBV2|TRBJ1-5
CASSIGTGGQPQHF
TGTGCCAGCAGTATAGGGACAGGGGGTCAGCCCCAGCATTTT
>NA|few|13|TRBV21-1|TRBJ2-2
CASSKGGAGELFF
TGTGCCAGCAGCAAAGGCGGCGCCGGGGAGCTGTTTTTT
>NA|few|14|TRBV9|TRBJ2-2
CASSVGLQTGELFF
TGTGCCAGCAGCGTAGGACTACAGACCGGGGAGCTGTTTTTT
>TRBD2|NA|14|TRBV9|TRBJ2-3
CASRGGGPEGTQYF
TGTGCCAGCCGCGGCGGGGGACCCGAAGGTACGCAGTATTTT
>NA|NA|14|TRBV25-1|TRBJ1-4
CASSGPLRGEKLFF
TGTGCCAGCAGTGGACCTTTGAGAGGTGAAAAACTGTTTTTT
>NA|NA|12|TRBV28|TRBJ1-2
CASSTGQYGYTF
TGTGCCAGCAGTACCGGACAGTATGGCTACACCTTC
>TRBD1|few|14|TRBV5-1|TRBJ2-7
CASSQGQGNYEQYF
TGCGCCAGCAGCCAGGGACAGGGGAACTACGAGCAGTACTTC
>NA|NA|12|TRBV25-1|TRBJ1-2
CASRAETYGYTF
TGTGCCAGCAGAGCGGAAACCTATGGCTACACCTTC
>NA|few|15|TRBV5-1|TRBJ2-5
CASSLVIGSQETQYF
TGCGCCAGCAGCTTGGTCATCGGTTCCCAAGAGACCCAGTACTTC
>NA|NA|17|TRBV21-1|TRBJ2-3
CASSSKGPAGSTDTQYF
TGTGCCAGCAGCAGTAAAGGACCAGCGGGGAGCACAGATACGCAGTATTTT
>NA|NA|13|TRBV6-5|TRBJ2-7
CASSTTVYYEQYF
TGTGCCAGCAGTACGACAGTTTACTACGAGCAGTACTTC
>NA|few|12|TRBV5-6|TRBJ1-6
CASSLVNSPLHF
TGTGCCAGCAGCTTGGTGAATTCACCCCTCCACTTT
>NA|NA|14|TRBV7-2|TRBJ2-6
CASSLSPGANVLTF
TGTGCCAGCAGCTTATCACCTGGGGCCAACGTCCTGACTTTC
>NA|few|14|TRBV14|TRBJ2-1
CASNEGRVYNEQFF
TGTGCCAGCAACGAGGGTAGAGTTTACAATGAGCAGTTCTTC
>TRBD2|NA|16|TRBV11-1|TRBJ2-1
CASSLIGTSRYNEQFF
TGTGCCAGCAGCTTAATCGGGACTAGCAGATACAATGAGCAGTTCTTC
>TRBD1|NA|14|TRBV5-1|TRBJ1-5
CASSWTGGNQPQHF
TGCGCCAGCTCTTGGACAGGGGGCAATCAGCCCCAGCATTTT
>TRBD2|few|14|TRBV28|TRBJ2-1
CASSSSGGAREQFF
TGTGCCAGCAGTTCCAGCGGGGGGGCTCGGGAGCAGTTCTTC
>NA|NA|15|TRBV7-9|TRBJ2-1
CASSFNLASYNEQFF
TGTGCCAGCAGCTTTAACCTAGCTTCCTACAATGAGCAGTTCTTC
>TRBD1|NA|13|TRBV28|TRBJ1-2
CASSRTGPYGYTF
TGTGCCAGCAGTCGGACAGGACCTTATGGCTACACCTTC
>TRBD2|NA|16|TRBV5-4|TRBJ2-3
CASSSGTSESTDTQYF
TGTGCCAGCAGCAGCGGGACTAGCGAAAGCACAGATACGCAGTATTTT
>TRBD1|NA|15|TRBV10-3|TRBJ2-5
CAISFTDRDGETQYF
TGTGCCATCAGTTTTACGGACAGGGACGGAGAGACCCAGTACTTC
>NA|NA|15|TRBV5-1|TRBJ1-2
CASSLRGGTSYGYTF
TGCGCCAGCAGCTTGAGGGGAGGGACCAGCTATGGCTACACCTTC
>TRBD1|few|17|TRBV4-3|TRBJ1-1
CASSHDMTGRMGTEAFF
TGCGCCAGCAGCCACGACATGACAGGGAGAATGGGCACTGAAGCTTTCTTT
>TRBD1|few|14|TRBV6-5|TRBJ2-3
CASSYGQATDTQYF
TGTGCCAGCAGTTACGGACAGGCCACAGATACGCAGTATTTT
>NA|NA|13|TRBV27|TRBJ2-6
CASSISGANVLTF
TGTGCCAGCAGTATCTCTGGGGCCAACGTCCTGACTTTC
>NA|NA|14|TRBV30|TRBJ2-2
CAWTRGGNTGELFF
TGTGCCTGGACCCGAGGGGGAAACACCGGGGAGCTGTTTTTT
>NA|NA|14|TRBV30|TRBJ2-7
CAWSVRLANYEQYF
TGTGCCTGGAGTGTACGTCTGGCAAACTACGAGCAGTACTTC
>NA|few|16|TRBV6-6|TRBJ1-5
CASSYRTSGSNQPQHF
TGTGCCAGCAGTTACCGGACCTCAGGGAGCAATCAGCCCCAGCATTTT
>NA|NA|13|TRBV5-6|TRBJ2-2
CASSLVAVGELFF
TGTGCCAGCAGCTTGGTGGCGGTCGGGGAGCTGTTTTTT
>NA|NA|13|TRBV2|TRBJ2-5
CASLQGLGETQYF
TGTGCCAGCCTACAGGGCCTCGGTGAGACCCAGTACTTC
>NA|NA|14|TRBV6-5|TRBJ2-5
CASSYSPYQETQYF
TGTGCCAGCAGTTACTCTCCATATCAAGAGACCCAGTACTTC
>NA|NA|14|TRBV5-4|TRBJ1-1
CASSTEIGRTEAFF
TGTGCCAGCAGCACGGAGATTGGGCGCACTGAAGCTTTCTTT
>NA|NA|13|TRBV7-6|TRBJ2-7
CASSFGGSYEQYF
TGTGCCAGCAGCTTTGGCGGATCCTACGAGCAGTACTTC
>NA|NA|13|TRBV27|TRBJ1-2
CASSFIREGGYTF
TGTGCCAGCAGTTTTATACGGGAGGGAGGCTACACCTTC
>NA|NA|14|TRBV6-5|TRBJ2-6
CASSYRDGANVLTF
TGTGCCAGCAGTTACAGGGACGGGGCCAACGTCCTGACTTTC
>TRBD2|few|17|TRBV7-9|TRBJ2-3
CASSPRTSGRSADTQYF
TGTGCCAGCAGCCCCCGGACTAGCGGGAGGAGCGCAGATACGCAGTATTTT
>NA|NA|13|TRBV19|TRBJ2-7
CACKGTTKGEQYF
TGTGCCTGCAAAGGGACAACGAAGGGCGAGCAGTACTTC
>NA|NA|16|TRBV6-5|TRBJ2-1
CASSYRQGPLHNEQFF
TGTGCCAGCAGTTACCGGCAGGGTCCTTTACACAATGAGCAGTTCTTC
>TRBD2|few|15|TRBV9|TRBJ2-1
CASSASGRAGNEQFF
TGTGCCAGCAGCGCGAGCGGGAGGGCAGGTAATGAGCAGTTCTTC
>NA|few|13|TRBV7-8|TRBJ2-1
CASSPTGYNEQFF
TGTGCCAGCAGCCCCACGGGGTACAATGAGCAGTTCTTC
>NA|NA|14|TRBV11-2|TRBJ1-1
CASSFPRRDTEAFF
TGTGCCAGCAGCTTCCCCCGCAGGGACACTGAAGCTTTCTTT
>NA|NA|14|TRBV9|TRBJ2-2
CASSVEALWGELFF
TGTGCCAGCAGCGTAGAGGCGCTTTGGGGGGAGCTGTTTTTT
>NA|NA|14|TRBV5-1|TRBJ1-2
CASSLHTANWGYTF
TGCGCCAGCAGCCTGCATACAGCGAATTGGGGCTACACCTTC
>TRBD2|NA|13|TRBV2|TRBJ2-7
CAGGTSGSYEQYF
TGTGCGGGTGGGACTAGCGGATCCTACGAGCAGTACTTC
>TRBD1|NA|14|TRBV19|TRBJ1-2
CASAGQGYHYGYTF
TGTGCCAGCGCGGGACAGGGATACCACTATGGCTACACCTTC
>NA|NA|17|TRBV5-1|TRBJ1-3
CASSLEAAFDSGNTIYF
TGCGCCAGCAGCTTGGAAGCAGCCTTTGACTCTGGAAACACCATATATTTT
>NA|NA|11|TRBV13|TRBJ2-3
CASSLRDTQYF
TGTGCCAGCAGCTTAAGGGATACGCAGTATTTT
>TRBD2|NA|15|TRBV11-2|TRBJ2-1
CASSFPSGGYNEQFF
TGTGCCAGCAGCTTCCCTTCGGGGGGATACAATGAGCAGTTCTTC
>NA|few|13|TRBV7-7|TRBJ2-1
CASSLLAQNEQFF
TGTGCTAGCAGCTTGCTAGCCCAGAATGAGCAGTTCTTC
>NA|NA|14|TRBV5-1|TRBJ2-1
CASSLDEGFGEQFF
TGCGCCAGCAGCTTGGATGAGGGTTTCGGCGAGCAGTTCTTC
>NA|few|13|TRBV2|TRBJ2-4
CASRGLAKNIQYF
TGTGCCAGCAGGGGTCTAGCCAAAAACATTCAGTACTTC
>TRBD2|few|14|TRBV4-2|TRBJ2-1
CASGGSGSQNEQFF
TGTGCCAGCGGGGGTAGCGGGAGTCAGAATGAGCAGTTCTTC
>TRBD2|few|15|TRBV5-1|TRBJ2-1
CASSLGLAGYNEQFF
TGCGCCAGCAGCTTGGGTCTAGCGGGCTACAATGAGCAGTTCTTC